The 5 T cell receptor beta chains below come from one sample, sequenced in a study of blood T cells in healthy people across ages. A second PCR of 7 to 11 cycles used a sample-barcoded 5' primer and a J-beta primer mix. MiXCR, run by TCRdb on the 5' RACE reads, gives a single entry per CDR3 protein. The sample has around 1,800,000 distinct CDR3 sequences; 39% are singletons. Sequencing was done on a sample of blood. These receptors were collected from a human donor in good health.

This clonotype has a handful of counts. V usage is TRBV20-1 and J usage is TRBJ2-3, with TRBD2 as a possible D gene (5 bases). CDR1 and CDR2 (germline): DFQATT, SNEGSKA (reference sequence). The V end was cut by 2 bases, the J end by 0 bases, with 12 bases between. The CDR3 length is 15 residues. The CDR3 loop reads CSARTDYRSTDTQYF. In DNA form, the CDR3 reads TGCAGTGCTAGAACAGACTACCGCAGCACAGATACGCAGTATTTT.

The count of this clonotype is one. The chain links TRBV13 to TRBJ2-3; a possible D gene is TRBD2 (5 bases). V was clipped by 0 bases and J by 6 bases, with 13 bases between them. This CDR3 comprises 15 residues. The V gene's germline CDR1 is PRHDT and CDR2 FYEKMQ (reference sequence). The CDR3 coding sequence is TGTGCCAGCAGCTTAGGCCTGTCTAGCCGGGATACGCAGTATTTT. As protein: CASSLGLSSRDTQYF. The variable domain in full, completed from reference TRBV13 and TRBJ2-3, reads AAGVIQSPRHLIKEKRETATLKCYPIPRHDTVYWYQQGPGQDPQFLISFYEKMQSDKGSIPDRFSAQQFSDYHSELNMSSLELGDSALYFCASSLGLSSRDTQYFGPGTRLTVL.

This chain connects TRBV29-1 to TRBJ2-7, with D perhaps TRBD1 (7 bases). Trimming took 3 bases from V and 2 from J, leaving 17 bases between them. The CDR3 runs to 15 residues. Germline CDR1 SQVTM, CDR2 ANQGSEA. CDR3: CSVEGGQRAPYEQYF. The CDR3 DNA reads as TGCAGCGTTGAGGGGGGACAGCGGGCACCCTACGAGCAGTACTTC.

The J gene is TRBJ2-3, the V gene TRBV19, with D perhaps TRBD1 (6 bases). CDR3 size: 15 residues. V lost 6 bases, J lost 4 bases, and 17 bases lay in between. Germline-derived CDR1 and CDR2 are LNHDA and SQIVND (reference sequence). CDR3 nucleotides: TGTGCCAGTAGCCTACAGGGAAATAGCGCAGATACGCAGTATTTT. Translated: CASSLQGNSADTQYF.

This rearrangement joins TRBV6-2 or TRBV6-3 to TRBJ1-1; D may be TRBD1 (5 bases). CDR1 MNHEY and CDR2 SVGEGT come from the germline V gene. Deletions cut 7 bases from V and 1 base from J, with 16 bases between. This CDR3 region has 15 residues. CDR3 protein: CASTLLWGGNTEAFF. The CDR3 bases are TGTGCCAGCACCCTCCTCTGGGGGGGGAACACTGAAGCTTTCTTT.